This TCR beta chain came from a study of beta chain features in type 1 diabetes. Study-wide background: Taken together, all samples contributed 95 million to 110 million examined sorted cells.

The study reverse transcribed the entire isolated RNA, so it sequenced expressed TCRB transcripts. Method: immunoSEQ multiplex PCR; TCRdb's copy keeps in-frame clones and lacks some. The sample contains approximately 43,000 clones, about 66% of which appear only once. Turning to this clone: The antigen remains undetermined.

General observations from the study: Patients showed naive, central memory and Treg TCRB repertoires that appeared more similar than those of healthy donors. Insertion counts at VDJ junctions were lower in type 1 diabetes patients, who also showed more deletions there. In all four CD4+ subsets, TCRB CDR3 length was significantly, moderately reduced in type 1 diabetes. Resolution of whether HLA type affects TCRB rearrangement was not achieved here.

The V segment lost 8 bases and the J segment 8 bases; nucleotides outside the gene matches: 6. The CDR3 length is 12 residues. The germline V gene encodes CDR1 SGHNT and CDR2 YYREEE (reference sequence). The clonotype comes from a man younger than 45 with type 1 diabetes. Some clones in this sample may be carry-over from other donors' samples. The chain joins TRBV5-4 to TRBJ2-1, with TRBD2 matching 8 bases. The sequenced sample was Tregs from blood. Here the CDR3 DNA reads TGTGCCAGTTGGGCGGGGGGAGATGAGCAGTTCTTC. Protein: CASWAGGDEQFF.